This T cell receptor (beta chain) was captured in a study of long-term antiretroviral therapy in people with HIV. Notes on the study in general: ART preceded a rise in diversity that nonetheless stayed lower than in transplant donor controls.

On this clone: What it binds is not known.

It was version v3.0 of the immunoSEQ assay that was run at survey level. Sequencing used immunoSEQ multiplex PCR; TCRdb keeps in-frame clones, though not all of them. The top ten clones hold nearly 3.5% of a sample with some 35,000 clones, approximately 74% of them seen once. The germline V gene has CDR1 SGHVS and CDR2 FQNEAQ. This CDR3 has 16 amino acids. Trimming removed 5 bases at V and 5 bases at J, with 21 bases between. V usage is TRBV7-8 and J usage is TRBJ2-5, with TRBD2 as a possible D gene (6 bases). The receptor was isolated from a man aged 50-60 years with HIV. The starting material was unsorted PBMCs, obtained 3 years after starting antiretroviral therapy. CDR3 sequence (DNA): TGTGCCAGCAGCCCAAATTCGGGACTCCTGGGGGAGACCCAGTACTTC. This sequence encodes CASSPNSGLLGETQYF.